This entry is about one TCR beta chain. Its specificity is unknown. These data belong to a study of blood T cells in healthy people across ages. Study-level results: Fewer expanded clones and more diversity marked long-lived versus aged donors. Unknown CMV status may confound age-related changes in expanded clones.

CDR1 is MNHEY and CDR2 is SMNVEV in the germline V gene (reference sequence). This CDR3 region has 17 residues. V was cut by 3 bases and J by 2 bases, with 16 bases left in between. Per sample, extraction of total RNA gave at least 5 micrograms in every case. Combining a sample-barcoded 5' primer with a J-beta primer mix, a second PCR ran for roughly 7 to 12 cycles. Every single cDNA molecule received a tag from a template-switch adaptor with 12 random nucleotides. MiXCR was run by TCRdb on the 5' RACE reads, yielding one entry per CDR3 protein. This table holds roughly 900,000 distinct CDR3 sequences, around 49% found once.

Sequencing was carried out using blood. The TCR comes from a man younger than 45 in good health. The J gene is TRBJ2-2, the V gene TRBV27; D tentatively reads TRBD1 or TRBD2 (5 bases each). CDR3 nucleotide sequence: TGTGCCAGCAGTTTTCCCCGGGACGTTTATAACACCGGGGAGCTGTTTTTT. Amino acid sequence: CASSFPRDVYNTGELFF.